This paragraph reports one TCR beta chain. The junction does not match germline at one end; this may be a read error. The data are from a study of Graves' ophthalmopathy and Graves' hyperthyroidism. From germline, CDR1 is LGHNA and CDR2 YNFKEQ. This CDR3 region has 18 residues. Amplification of TCR beta CDR3 regions used RNA transcripts. Second-round multiplex PCR came after a first-round RT-PCR that employed HTBI primers. TCRdb redid the calling of the multiplex PCR reads with MiXCR, one entry per CDR3 protein. Among about 700,000 distinct CDR3 sequences listed, more than 40% were seen once. This rearrangement joins TRBV4-2 to TRBJ1-5; TRBD1 matches at 7 bases. Sample: peripheral blood. The sequence was obtained from an adult man with Graves' ophthalmopathy. This CDR3 is CASGQVRQGLYSNQPQHF. The CDR3 DNA sequence: TGTGCCAGCGGCCAAGTCCGACAGGGCCTTTATAGCAATCAGCCCCAGCATTTT.